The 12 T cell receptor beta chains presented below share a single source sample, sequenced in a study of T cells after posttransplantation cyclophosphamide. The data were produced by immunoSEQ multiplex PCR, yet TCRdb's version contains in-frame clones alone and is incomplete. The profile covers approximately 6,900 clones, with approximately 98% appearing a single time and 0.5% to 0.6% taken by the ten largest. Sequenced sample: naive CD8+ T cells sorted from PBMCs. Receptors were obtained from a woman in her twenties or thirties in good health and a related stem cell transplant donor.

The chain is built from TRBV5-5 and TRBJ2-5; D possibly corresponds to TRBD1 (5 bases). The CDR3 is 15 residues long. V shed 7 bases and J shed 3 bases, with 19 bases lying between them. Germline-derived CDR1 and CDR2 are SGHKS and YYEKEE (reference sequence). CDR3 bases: TGTGCCAGCTCTAGGCCCTCGGCGACAGAAGAGACCCAGTACTTC. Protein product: CASSRPSATEETQYF.

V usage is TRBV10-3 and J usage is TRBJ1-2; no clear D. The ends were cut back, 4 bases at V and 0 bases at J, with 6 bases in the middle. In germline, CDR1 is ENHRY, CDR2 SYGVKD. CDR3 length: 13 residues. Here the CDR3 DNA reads TGTGCCATCAGTGGAGGCCCTAACTATGGCTACACCTTC. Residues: CAISGGPNYGYTF.

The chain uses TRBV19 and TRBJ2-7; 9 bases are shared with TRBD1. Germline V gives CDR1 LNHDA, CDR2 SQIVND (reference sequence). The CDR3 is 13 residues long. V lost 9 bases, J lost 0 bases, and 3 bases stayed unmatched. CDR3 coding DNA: TGTGCCAGCGAGGACAGGGGCTCCTACGAGCAGTACTTC. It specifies CASEDRGSYEQYF.

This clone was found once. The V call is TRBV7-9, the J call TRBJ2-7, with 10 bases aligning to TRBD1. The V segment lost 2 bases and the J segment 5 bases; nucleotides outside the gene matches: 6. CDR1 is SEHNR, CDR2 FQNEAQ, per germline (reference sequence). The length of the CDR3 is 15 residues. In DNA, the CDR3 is TGTGCCAGCAGCTTACCCGGGACAGGGGTTCACGAGCAGTACTTC. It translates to CASSLPGTGVHEQYF.

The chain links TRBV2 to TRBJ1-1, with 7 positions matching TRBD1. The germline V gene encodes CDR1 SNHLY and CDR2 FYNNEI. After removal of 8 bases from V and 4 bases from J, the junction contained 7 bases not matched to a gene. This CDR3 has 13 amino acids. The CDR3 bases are TGTGCCAGCGCAACAGGGGCAGGCACTGAAGCTTTCTTT. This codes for CASATGAGTEAFF.

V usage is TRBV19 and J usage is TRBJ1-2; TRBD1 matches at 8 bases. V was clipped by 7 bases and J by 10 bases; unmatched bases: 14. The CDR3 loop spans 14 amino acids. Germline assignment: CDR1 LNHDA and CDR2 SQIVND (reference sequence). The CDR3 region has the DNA TGTGCCAGTAATACCAGGGGGCGAGTCGGGGACTACACCTTC. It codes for CASNTRGRVGDYTF.

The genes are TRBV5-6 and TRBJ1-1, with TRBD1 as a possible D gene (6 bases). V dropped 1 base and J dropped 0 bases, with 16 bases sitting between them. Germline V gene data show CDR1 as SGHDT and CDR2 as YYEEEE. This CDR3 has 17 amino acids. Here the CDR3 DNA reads TGTGCCAGCAGCTTGTGGACAGCGAAGATCATGAACACTGAAGCTTTCTTT. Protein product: CASSLWTAKIMNTEAFF.

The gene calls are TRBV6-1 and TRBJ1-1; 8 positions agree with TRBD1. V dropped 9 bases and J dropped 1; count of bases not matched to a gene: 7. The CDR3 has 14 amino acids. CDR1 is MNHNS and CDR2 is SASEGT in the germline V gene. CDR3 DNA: TGTGCCAGATTAAAAGACAGGGGGAACACTGAAGCTTTCTTT. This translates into CARLKDRGNTEAFF.

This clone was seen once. In DNA, the CDR3 is TGTGCCAGCAGCAGGAACAGGGACCGACCTTTGAACACTGAAGCTTTCTTT. This sequence encodes CASSRNRDRPLNTEAFF. The V gene is TRBV7-3, the J gene TRBJ1-1; TRBD1 is a possible D gene (6 bases). CDR3 length equals 17 residues. V was trimmed by 5 bases and J by 0 bases, leaving 19 bases between them. Germline lookup yields CDR1 SGHTA and CDR2 FQGTGA. The full variable domain, its missing parts supplied by reference TRBV7-3 and TRBJ1-1, is GAGVSQTPSNKVTEKGKYVELRCDPISGHTALYWYRQSLGQGPEFLIYFQGTGAADDSGLPNDRFFAVRPEGSVSTLKIQRTERGDSAVYLCASSRNRDRPLNTEAFFGQGTRLTVV.

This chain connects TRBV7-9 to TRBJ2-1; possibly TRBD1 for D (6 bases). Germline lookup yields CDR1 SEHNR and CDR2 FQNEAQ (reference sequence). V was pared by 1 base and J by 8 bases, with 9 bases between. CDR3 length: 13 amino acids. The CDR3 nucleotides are TGTGCCAGCAGCTTAGTCAGGGGCGATGAGCAGTTCTTC. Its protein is CASSLVRGDEQFF. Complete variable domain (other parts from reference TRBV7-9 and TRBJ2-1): DTGVSQNPRHKITKRGQNVTFRCDPISEHNRLYWYRQTLGQGPEFLTYFQNEAQLEKSRLLSDRFSAERPKGSFSTLEIQRTEQGDSAMYLCASSLVRGDEQFFGPGTRLTVL.

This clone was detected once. CDR3 region: CASSDWWDTGANVLTF. The CDR3, as DNA: TGTGCCAGCAGTGACTGGTGGGACACTGGGGCCAACGTCCTGACTTTC. V gene TRBV25-1 combines with J gene TRBJ2-6, with a weak D call TRBD1 (6 bases). The CDR3 sequence is 16 residues long. The germline CDR1 and CDR2 sequences are MGHDK and SYGVNS. Trimming pared 3 bases from V and 2 bases from J, leaving 11 bases between.

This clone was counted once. This CDR3 reads CASSSPERDEQYF. The CDR3 DNA is TGTGCCAGCAGCTCCCCGGAGCGGGACGAGCAGTACTTC. V gene TRBV5-5 combines with J gene TRBJ2-7; D perhaps matches TRBD2 (6 bases). Trimming took off 3 bases at V and 5 bases at J, with 12 bases between the two ends. CDR1 and CDR2 (germline): SGHKS, YYEKEE (reference sequence). This CDR3 region has 13 residues.